A single sample is the source of the 5 T cell receptor beta chains below, sequenced in a study of siplizumab effects on memory and regulatory T cells. Profiled with immunoSEQ multiplex PCR; TCRdb holds only in-frame clones, not every one. The table lists tens of thousands of clones, roughly 94% of them singletons. The sequenced material came from CD8+ T cells sorted from blood. These receptors came from a human donor in good health.

The chain couples TRBV2 to TRBJ2-7; 11 positions agree with TRBD2. This CDR3 has 15 residues. With V trimmed by 3 bases and J by 5 bases, 6 bases remained unmatched. Germline lookup yields CDR1 SNHLY and CDR2 FYNNEI. CDR3 coding DNA: TGTGCCAGCAGTGATTTACTAGCGGGAGCCCACGAGCAGTACTTC. Translated, it gives CASSDLLAGAHEQYF.

The chain combines TRBV5-1 with TRBJ2-3; D is possibly TRBD2 (6 bases). This CDR3 is 15 amino acids long. CDR1 is SGHRS and CDR2 is YFSETQ in the germline V gene. With 6 bases removed from V and 0 bases from J, the gap between germline ends came to 14 bases. The CDR3 sequence: CASNTGTSSTDTQYF. The CDR3 DNA sequence: TGCGCCAGCAATACCGGGACTTCTAGCACAGATACGCAGTATTTT.

The chain is built from TRBV6-1 and TRBJ1-1; D remains unclear. CDR1 is MNHNS, CDR2 SASEGT, per germline. Trimming stripped 5 bases from V and 3 bases from J, with 16 bases between. The CDR3 length is 15 residues. This chain's CDR3 is CASSPIGREDTEAFF. CDR3 DNA: TGTGCCAGCAGTCCTATAGGGAGGGAGGACACTGAAGCTTTCTTT.

In its sample, this clone was seen once. The chain uses TRBV9 and TRBJ2-1; possibly TRBD2 for D (6 bases). This CDR3 has 16 amino acids. V lost 8 bases, J lost 2 bases, and 20 bases lay in between. Germline values: CDR1 SGDLS, CDR2 YYNGEE. CDR3 DNA sequence: TGTGCCAGAGCGGGCGCCGTTACCCTCCCCTACAATGAGCAGTTCTTC. Protein sequence: CARAGAVTLPYNEQFF.

The V gene is TRBV27, the J gene TRBJ2-7, with 8 bases identical to TRBD1. Germline V CDR1 and CDR2: MNHEY, SMNVEV (reference sequence). Unmatched junction bases numbered 11, after V lost 4 bases and J lost 3 bases. CDR3 length: 16 amino acids. Here the CDR3 DNA reads TGTGCCAGCAGTTCTTTACTAGGACAGGGCCTCTACGAGCAGTACTTC. Translation gives CASSSLLGQGLYEQYF.